What follows is one TCR beta chain and its context. Only one count was recorded for this clone. No cognate antigen has been identified for it. Base qualities are not provided; no much larger clone lies one nucleotide away. The CDR3 regions of human TCRbeta chains were subjected to immunosequencing. On the study's bioinformatics: TCRs in the repertoires were matched against a reference library of SARS-CoV-2-specific TCRs that had been generated with the MIRA antigen-specificity platform. Breadth meant the fraction of unique TCRs that were SARS-CoV-2-associated, whereas depth meant the fraction of total T cells that were SARS-CoV-2-associated. Each spike-specific TCR was assigned to its reactive spike region and to a CD4 or CD8 class using the MIRA data. Log10-transformed breadth and depth values were compared by one-way ANOVA with Sidak's multiple comparisons tests. TCRdb carries this immuneACCESS record with in-frame sequences only. Its versions omit some clonotypes, under half of them owing to an unresolved V gene in the studies checked, with the rest unexplained. V, J and clone size were drawn from that table, and D and trimming were deduced from the DNA. This sample holds some 84,000 clones; 70% to 90% were observed only once. The top ten clones comprise about an eighth of the sample.

What the time point label conveys for this sample: about 28 days (+/-7) after the second vaccine dose. AZD1222 recipients whose second dose came at about 4 weeks and those whose second dose came at about 12 weeks were combined into one group, since spike-specific TCR depth and breadth did not differ between the two schedules. The vaccinee samples were drawn from two UK trials, COV001 and COV002, one of which was a single-blind randomized controlled phase 2/3 trial testing AZD1222 (ChAdOx1 nCoV-19) in healthy adults. Trial participant PBMC samples were collected at day 0 and day 28 after the second dose for TCRbeta chain sequencing. Ends trimmed: V by 5 bases, J by 6 bases; bases unmatched to a gene: 3. The CDR3 measures 14 amino acids from cysteine to phenylalanine. CDR3 DNA only is kept here, 42 bases in frame from base 1. CDR1 and CDR2, per the germline V gene, are SNHLY and FYNNEI. This entry belongs to a study of T cell responses to AZD1222 COVID-19 vaccine (dated by TCRdb to the early 2020s). The study in broad terms: A total of approximately 230 trial participants underwent TCR sequencing, of whom 207 received two doses of AZD1222 and roughly 25 received two doses of the MenACWY control vaccine. Trial participants were enrolled into age subgroups of 18-55, 56-69 and 70-plus years, which contained roughly 150, 30 and 60 TCR-sequenced participants, respectively. Results and caveats for the whole study, not just this receptor: Most participants were white British and females outnumbered males, and the authors suggested that clonal diversity may have been underestimated. Because no day 14 peak-response samples were available, the repertoires could be characterized only after the peak T cell response. The vaccine-associated CD4 TCRs covered the entire spike protein, and the dominant responses fell in regions 160-218 and 743-854. Reportedly, close to half of the unique spike-specific TCRs recognized epitopes lying outside the regions that are mutated in the B.1.351 and B.1.1.7 variants. The 56-69-year group was small, and its depth increase did not reach significance, likely because of low power. Conclusions about previously exposed vaccinees are limited, since just a handful of AZD1222 recipients were seropositive for SARS-CoV-2 at baseline. A significant rise in spike-specific TCR breadth and depth was observed after two AZD1222 doses relative to day 0 and relative to MenACWY recipients.

The receptor comes from an adult who received the AZD1222 COVID-19 vaccine. The rearrangement combines TRBV2 with TRBJ1-4; TRBD1 lines up with 10 middle nucleotides. This specimen was peripheral blood, taken 28 days after the second AZD1222 dose. The CDR3 protein: CASSTGQGDEKLFF. The DNA sequence is given as TGTGCCAGCAGTACAGGACAGGGGGATGAAAAACTGTTTTTT.